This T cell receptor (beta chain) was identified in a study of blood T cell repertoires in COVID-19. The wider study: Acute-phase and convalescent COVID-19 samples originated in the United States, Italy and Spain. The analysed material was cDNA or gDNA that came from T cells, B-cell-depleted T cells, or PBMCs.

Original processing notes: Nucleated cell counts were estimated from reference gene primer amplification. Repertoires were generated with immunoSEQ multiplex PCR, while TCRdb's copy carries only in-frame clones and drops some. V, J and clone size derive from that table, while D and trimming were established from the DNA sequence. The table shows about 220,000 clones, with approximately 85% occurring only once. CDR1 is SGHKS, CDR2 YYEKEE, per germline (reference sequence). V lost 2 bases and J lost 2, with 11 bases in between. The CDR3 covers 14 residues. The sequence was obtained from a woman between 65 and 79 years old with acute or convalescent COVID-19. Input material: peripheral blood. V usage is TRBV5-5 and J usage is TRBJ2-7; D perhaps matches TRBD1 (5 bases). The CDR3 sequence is CASSLENRPYEQYF. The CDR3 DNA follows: TGTGCCAGCAGCTTAGAAAACAGGCCCTACGAGCAGTACTTC.